A selection of T cell receptor beta chains follows, all from one sample in a study of technical replicates of blood from a handful of donors. Measured with immunoSEQ multiplex PCR; TCRdb has only the in-frame clones, and not every one. Seen here are 59,000 or so clones, 93% observed once, and the top ten hold less than 4.5%. The sequencing input was PBMCs. Every receptor here comes from a human donor in good health. Some clones in this sample may be carry-over from other donors' samples. The CDR3 runs from the conserved cysteine through the conserved F or W. The D gene is left open where the match is weak. Part of the rows lack a size; the others show once, few, many or a class for expanded clones.

TRBV27	.	TRBD2	TRBJ2-5	CASSLGTGRGGKETQYF	TGTGCCAGCAGTTTGGGGACTGGGCGGGGGGGCAAAGAGACCCAGTACTTC
TRBV10-3	.	.	TRBJ2-2	CAIGGTMNTGELFF	TGTGCCATCGGCGGGACGATGAACACCGGGGAGCTGTTTTTT
TRBV7-9	.	TRBD2	TRBJ2-5	CASSPERGEVFEETQYF	TGTGCCAGCAGCCCCGAGCGGGGGGAGGTCTTTGAGGAGACCCAGTACTTC
TRBV30	.	TRBD1	TRBJ1-1	CAWSSGTGEAFF	TGTGCCTGGAGTTCCGGGACAGGGGAAGCTTTCTTT
TRBV7-9	.	TRBD1	TRBJ2-7	CASSPGQGWYEQYF	TGTGCCAGCAGCCCCGGACAGGGTTGGTACGAGCAGTACTTC
TRBV5-5	.	TRBD1	TRBJ1-4	CASSLRQGELNEKLFF	TGTGCCAGCAGCTTGCGTCAGGGGGAGCTTAATGAAAAACTGTTTTTT
TRBV6-5	.	TRBD2	TRBJ2-7	CASSASGRNYEQYF	TGTGCCAGCAGTGCTAGCGGGAGAAACTACGAGCAGTACTTC
TRBV7-9	.	TRBD2	TRBJ2-7	CASSPSGSVYEQYF	TGTGCCAGCAGCCCAAGCGGGAGTGTCTACGAGCAGTACTTC
TRBV7-9	.	.	TRBJ2-1	CASSLDQGSYNEQFF	TGTGCCAGCAGCTTAGATCAGGGCTCCTACAATGAGCAGTTCTTC
TRBV7-9	.	TRBD1	TRBJ1-1	CASSSRDRGHVGTEAFF	TGTGCCAGCAGCTCCCGGGACAGGGGGCATGTCGGCACTGAAGCTTTCTTT
TRBV7-9	.	.	TRBJ2-7	CASGTTGVRYEQYF	TGTGCCAGCGGAACAACAGGAGTTAGGTACGAGCAGTACTTC
TRBV5-1	.	TRBD1	TRBJ1-2	CASSPIAGQGHGYTF	TGCGCCAGCAGCCCCATAGCGGGACAGGGTCACGGCTACACCTTC
TRBV21-1	.	.	TRBJ1-5	CASSQGRGNQPQHF	TGTGCCAGCAGCCAGGGGAGAGGCAATCAGCCCCAGCATTTT
TRBV5-6	.	TRBD1	TRBJ1-2	CASLDRGNYGYTF	TGTGCCAGCCTAGACAGGGGGAACTATGGCTACACCTTC
TRBV6-1	once	.	TRBJ2-7	CASSEEDRLNSYEQYF	TGTGCCAGCAGTGAAGAAGACAGGCTTAACTCCTACGAGCAGTACTTC
TRBV19	.	.	TRBJ1-4	CASSTAPGEKLFF	TGTGCCAGTAGCACGGCTCCGGGAGAAAAACTGTTTTTT
TRBV9	.	.	TRBJ1-1	CASSGQVGNTEAFF	TGTGCCAGCAGCGGACAGGTCGGGAACACTGAAGCTTTCTTT
TRBV7-9	.	TRBD1	TRBJ2-5	CASRRTGGETQYF	TGTGCCAGCAGACGAACAGGGGGAGAGACCCAGTACTTC
TRBV2	.	.	TRBJ1-2	CASRPSKGSYGYTF	TGTGCCAGCCGGCCAAGCAAGGGGTCCTATGGCTACACCTTC
TRBV4-3	.	TRBD1	TRBJ2-7	CASSLRQGAYEQYF	TGCGCCAGCAGCTTACGACAGGGGGCTTACGAGCAGTACTTC
TRBV27	.	.	TRBJ2-7	CASGYSIGQYF	TGTGCCAGCGGGTACAGTATCGGGCAGTACTTC
TRBV7-9	.	.	TRBJ2-5	CASSHWTLQETQYF	TGTGCCAGCAGCCACTGGACACTACAAGAGACCCAGTACTTC